This T cell receptor beta chain was recorded in a study of cytomegalovirus exposure and HLA in healthy donors (TCRdb year 2017). In terms of the full investigation: In an earlier analysis of approximately 500 of the donors, 250 to 350 Gb of sequence data and 90 million to 120 million unique TCR beta sequences from roughly 200 million T cells were reported. An early release that covered 500 to 800 HLA-typed donors contained approximately 300 gigabases of sequencing data and about 93 million unique TCR sequences. Of the 300 to 400 genotyped donors, around 81% fell in the genetic ancestry cluster associated with self-reported Caucasian donors. The aim of the study was to test whether cataloging public T cell receptors could identify signatures of past pathogen exposure. The study used immunosequencing to profile the T cell repertoires of approximately 630 subjects and linked those repertoires to cytomegalovirus serostatus. Besides the first cohort of about 730 subjects, a separate validation cohort made up of around 120 different subjects was used. To predict cytomegalovirus infection status, the study combined high-throughput TCR immunosequencing, statistical association of individual TCRs with disease status, and machine learning. A later analysis re-examined previously published TCR beta repertoires from more than 600 donors and added high-resolution HLA genotyping to investigate patterns of TCR occurrence. In the later analysis, no new phenotypic data were used to find candidate immune exposures; instead, reliance was placed on TCR beta sequences and their occurrence across donors. In an earlier analysis of 587 of the donors, high-throughput TCR beta sequencing was used to judge whether each TCR beta V gene segment behaved as functional or pseudogenic. Donor age, sex, ethnicity and CMV serostatus were collected together with the repertoire data. Genome-wide SNP genotypes for about three fifths of the roughly 700 donors were used in a later genetic analysis, which treated that subset as a discovery cohort. All discovery cohort repertoires had been generated using a single sequencing platform. Both class I and class II loci were covered by HLA typing, at four-digit resolution. Typing coverage differed by locus: A, B, C, DRB1 and DQB1 were typed in about 629-640 donors, DQA1 in 500 to 550, DPA1 in around 610, and DPB1 in 400 to 490. Roughly five DR-DQ haplotypes were treated as single units for association and clustering because of strong linkage in the cohort. Among around 400 genotyped donors of the cohort, an average of approximately 240,000 unique TCR beta nucleotide sequences were sequenced per donor, about a sixth of them non-productive.

Receptor amplification or capture employed the immunoSEQ multiplex PCR assay. A mixture of 60 forward primers for TCR Vbeta segments and 13 reverse primers for TCR Jbeta segments was used in the multiplex PCR. Amplification of the CDR3 region of rearranged TCR beta genes was performed with a multiplex PCR assay on genomic DNA. The Illumina HiSeq System was used to sequence the amplified TCR beta libraries as 87-base-pair reads. Under the source paper's analysis protocol: A later analysis counted tens of millions of unique TCR beta chains across the 690 or so repertoires, and around 9.9 million of these chains were shared by at least two donors. A nearest-neighbor algorithm error-corrected the raw reads and collapsed the reads into unique sequences, merging closely related sequences to remove PCR and sequencing errors. To assign V, D and J gene segments, CDR3 sequences were aligned to IMGT reference sequences. For a sequence to be retained, a match of at least six nucleotides to both a V gene segment and a J gene segment was required. A rearrangement was called productive if the CDR3 had no stop codons and remained in frame with V and J, and every other rearrangement was called non-productive. CDR3 was defined by IMGT convention, running from the second conserved V-encoded cysteine to the conserved J-encoded phenylalanine. The earlier analysis of 587 of the donors excluded sequences that lacked an unambiguous match to a single V gene segment. In an earlier analysis of 587 of the donors, a V segment was called functional when productive rearrangements were above 56.7%, and segregating when the standard deviation between donors exceeded 5%. A statistical classification framework was built for diagnosing cytomegalovirus status from the catalog of TCR beta chain sequences. In a later analysis, V and J genes were assigned by comparing TCR nucleotide sequences against IMGT/GENE-DB human TR gene sequences. The TCRdist pipeline was used in a later analysis to assign CDR3 sequences and most-parsimonious VDJ recombination scenarios. In a later analysis, each TCR beta chain was defined by its CDR3 amino acid sequence together with its V-gene family, and reads lacking a unique V-gene family were excluded. To address suspected cross-contamination and a sequencing artifact, a later analysis removed 592 highly shared, low-generation-probability nucleotide sequences. A later analysis calculated a clonal expansion index for each public chain from normalized within-repertoire ranks of inferred template counts. Generation probabilities in a later analysis came from a VDJ recombination model fitted to out-of-frame rearrangements, and those results were checked against IGoR. Hypergeometric tests were used in a later analysis to score TCR-TCR, TCR-HLA and TCR-CMV co-occurrence, with a repertoire-size bias correction applied to the TCR pairs. False discovery rates were estimated in a later analysis by permuting HLA or CMV assignments 20 times. In a later analysis, co-occurring TCRs were grouped using DBSCAN, with TCRdist sequence similarity added in when clustering inside HLA-allele-positive subsets. Co-occurrence clustering excluded repertoires with fewer than 30,000 or more than 120,000 public chains, plus five with anomalous nucleotide sharing. TCRdb retrieved this table from immuneACCESS and kept in-frame rearrangements only. Not all clones are present; in checked studies, unresolved V genes account for under half, and no reason is known for the remainder. V and J calls and clone size are as listed in that table; D and trimming were resolved from the DNA. A total of 110,000 or so clones appear in this sample, approximately 81% of them only once. 1% to 1.5% of the sample lies in the top ten.

Paper-wide results and their limitations: An earlier analysis of 450 to 750 of the donors showed that most TCR beta V segments appeared in productive rearrangements either about 87% or about 30% of the time, which broadly matched IMGT annotations. When HLA alleles, especially DR and DQ, strongly co-occurred, attributing TCR associations to individual alleles was difficult. V-gene and J-gene trimming of TCR beta chains was associated with a missense DCLRE1C variant in a later genetic analysis, and the association was replicated in an independent cohort. Cytomegalovirus status was reported to be diagnosed by the classifier with high specificity and sensitivity in both the original and validation cohorts. The earlier analysis of about 600 of the donors excluded fewer than 20 rarely observed V segments, including chromosome 9 orphons, because counts were too low. In a later analysis, some 18,000 TCR beta sequences were associated with specific HLA alleles at a false discovery rate of 0.05. The presence/absence analyses assumed that sequencing depth was roughly uniform across donors, and that assumption may not be true. Linkage disequilibrium might explain the correlated functional status among segregating V segments, but an unknown experimental factor could not be excluded. Some IMGT-functional V segments, including TRBV6-2 and TRBV6-3, could not be distinguished by the 87-base-pair reads and were therefore excluded. In vitro tests confirmed that a few of the cytomegalovirus-associated TCR beta chains recognize cytomegalovirus antigens. CMV serostatus was the only immune exposure information available for the cohort. Compared with equally common non-associated chains, HLA-associated TCR beta chains in a later analysis were more clonally expanded and had lower generation probabilities. In a later analysis, TCR association rates were found to vary across HLA loci, with the most associated TCRs seen for DRB1 alleles and the fewest for HLA-C alleles. According to a later analysis, parvovirus B19, influenza, CMV and Epstein-Barr virus appeared linked to several top co-occurrence clusters. According to a later genetic analysis, donors in an Asian-associated ancestry cluster had fewer N-insertions in productive TCRs than the approximately 700-donor mean. A further reported finding was that TCR beta sequences accurately predicted the HLA-A and HLA-B alleles for most subjects in the first cohort. A cluster of highly shared sequence variants was judged likely to be a technical artifact of the sequencing pipeline. Most TCR sequences were seen in very few donors, while some public TCRs were found in many individuals. Because HLA typing was unavailable for some donors at each locus, only the typed subset was used in association tests. A total of 150 to 200 TCR beta chains were listed by the study as associated with cytomegalovirus. In a later analysis, most CMV-associated TCR beta chains were found to appear HLA-restricted, with HLA associations seemingly driven largely by CMV exposure. Only TCR beta chains were sequenced in this cohort, and the absence of alpha or paired-chain data limited detectable features. The authors suggested that the approach could potentially be generalized to other disease states and immunological phenotypes.

The junction shows trimming of 7 bases on V and 4 bases on J, plus 13 bases between the germline ends. Including cysteine and phenylalanine, the CDR3 has 14 amino acids. The kept DNA is CDR3 alone, 42 bases in frame from the first base. Looking up the germline V gene yields CDR1 MNHNS and CDR2 SASEGT. This clone turned up a few times. There is no known antigen for this receptor. Base qualities are not recorded, but no much larger clone differs from it by a single base. In total, 600 or so healthy bone marrow donors made up the cohort. At the time of sampling, every cohort member was nominally healthy, though immune exposures that went unrecorded were likely present. The donor was CMV seronegative and belonged to the group of approximately 320 seronegative cohort members. Each donor provided a peripheral blood sample, and peripheral blood mononuclear cells were used for TCR beta sequencing. The Qiagen DNeasy Blood Extraction Kit was used to extract genomic DNA from the blood cell samples.

Here the chain combines TRBV6-1 and TRBJ2-2; the D gene is unclear. The sequence came from a man aged 30-40 years in good health and CMV-seronegative. The specimen sequenced was PBMCs. The bases read TGTGCCAGCAAGGAGCTACTCAGCACCGGGGAGCTGTTTTTT. It encodes CASKELLSTGELFF.